The sequence of this TCR beta chain was determined in a study of glioma-infiltrating T cells. CDR1 MNHEY and CDR2 SMNVEV come from the germline V gene (reference sequence). CDR3 length: 16 residues. Amplification of TCR alpha and beta CDR3 regions from RNA used iRepertoire nested multiplex PCR. TCRdb passed the multiplex PCR reads through MiXCR, listing each CDR3 protein once. Of more than 300,000 distinct CDR3 sequences in the sample, roughly two fifths are singletons; the top ten hold 12%. Details on this clonotype: This could be a read error, since a much larger clone is one nucleotide away.

V usage is TRBV27 and J usage is TRBJ2-3; 14 bases match TRBD2. Input material: glioma tissue, nonneoplastic brain tissue, or PBMCs (not recorded which). The clonotype originates from a human donor with low-grade glioma or glioblastoma, undergoing nonglioma brain surgery, or in good health (not recorded which). CDR3 residues: CASSVGLAGVTNTQYF. As DNA, the CDR3 is TGTGCCAGCAGCGTGGGACTAGCGGGAGTCACAAATACGCAGTATTTT.